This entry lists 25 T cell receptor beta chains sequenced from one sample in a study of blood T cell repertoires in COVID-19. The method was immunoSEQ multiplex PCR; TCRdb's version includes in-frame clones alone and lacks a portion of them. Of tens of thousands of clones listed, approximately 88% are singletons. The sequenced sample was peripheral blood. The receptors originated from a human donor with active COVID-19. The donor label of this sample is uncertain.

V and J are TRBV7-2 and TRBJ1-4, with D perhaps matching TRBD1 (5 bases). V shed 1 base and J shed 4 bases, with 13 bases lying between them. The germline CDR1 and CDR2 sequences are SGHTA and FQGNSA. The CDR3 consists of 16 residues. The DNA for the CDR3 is TGTGCCAGCAGCTTAGTGGGGGGAGGGATTAATGAAAAACTGTTTTTT. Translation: CASSLVGGGINEKLFF.

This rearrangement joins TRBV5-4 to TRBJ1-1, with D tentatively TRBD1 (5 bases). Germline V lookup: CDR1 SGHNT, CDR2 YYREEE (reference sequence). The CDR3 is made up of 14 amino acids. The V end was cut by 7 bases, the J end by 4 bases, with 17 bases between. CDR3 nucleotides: TGTGCCAGCGGCCCTGGGGGGATCGGCACTGAAGCTTTCTTT. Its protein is CASGPGGIGTEAFF.

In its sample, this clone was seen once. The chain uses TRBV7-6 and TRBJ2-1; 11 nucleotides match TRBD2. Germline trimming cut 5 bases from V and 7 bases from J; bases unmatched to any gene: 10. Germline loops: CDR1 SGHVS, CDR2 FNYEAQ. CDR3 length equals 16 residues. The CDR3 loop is CASSPRTSGRLNEQFF. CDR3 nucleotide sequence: TGTGCCAGCAGCCCCCGGACTAGCGGGCGCCTTAATGAGCAGTTCTTC.

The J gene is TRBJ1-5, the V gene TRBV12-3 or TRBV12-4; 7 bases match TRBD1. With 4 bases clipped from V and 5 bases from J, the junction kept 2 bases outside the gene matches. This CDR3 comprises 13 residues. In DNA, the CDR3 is TGTGCCAGCAGTTCACAGGGGTATCAGCCCCAGCATTTT. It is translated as CASSSQGYQPQHF.

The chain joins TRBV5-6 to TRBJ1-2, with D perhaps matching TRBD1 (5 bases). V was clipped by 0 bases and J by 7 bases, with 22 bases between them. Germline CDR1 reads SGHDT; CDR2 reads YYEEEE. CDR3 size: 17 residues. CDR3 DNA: TGTGCCAGCAGCTTGGTGGGCAGGGTGTCGGGCCTTTCTGGCTACACCTTC. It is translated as CASSLVGRVSGLSGYTF.

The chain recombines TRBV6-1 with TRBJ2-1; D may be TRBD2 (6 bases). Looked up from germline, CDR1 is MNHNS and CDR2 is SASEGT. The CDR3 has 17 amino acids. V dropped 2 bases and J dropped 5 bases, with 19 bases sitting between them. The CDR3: CASSELGSGPRNNEQFF. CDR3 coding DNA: TGTGCCAGCAGTGAATTGGGTAGCGGTCCGAGAAACAATGAGCAGTTCTTC.

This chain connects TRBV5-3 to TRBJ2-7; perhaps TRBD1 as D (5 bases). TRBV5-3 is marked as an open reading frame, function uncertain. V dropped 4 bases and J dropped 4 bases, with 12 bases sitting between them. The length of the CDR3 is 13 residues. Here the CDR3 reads CARSGPGWYEQYF. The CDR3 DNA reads TGTGCCAGAAGCGGGCCAGGGTGGTACGAGCAGTACTTC.

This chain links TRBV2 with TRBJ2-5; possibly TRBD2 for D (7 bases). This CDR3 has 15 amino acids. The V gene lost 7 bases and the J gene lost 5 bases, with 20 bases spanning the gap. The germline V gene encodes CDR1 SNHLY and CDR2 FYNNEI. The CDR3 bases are TGTGCCAGCATCCCCCTTAGGGGGGGAAAGGAGACCCAGTACTTC. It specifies CASIPLRGGKETQYF. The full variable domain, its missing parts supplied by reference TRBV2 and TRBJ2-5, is EPEVTQTPSHQVTQMGQEVILRCVPISNHLYFYWYRQILGQKVEFLVSFYNNEISEKSEIFDDQFSVERPDGSNFTLKIRSTKLEDSAMYFCASIPLRGGKETQYFGPGTRLLVL.

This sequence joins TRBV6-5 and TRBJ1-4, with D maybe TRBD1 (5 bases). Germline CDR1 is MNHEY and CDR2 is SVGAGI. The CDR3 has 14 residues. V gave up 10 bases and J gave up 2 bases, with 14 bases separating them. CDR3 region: CATPGGVTNEKLFF. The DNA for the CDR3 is TGTGCCACACCTGGGGGGGTTACTAATGAAAAACTGTTTTTT.

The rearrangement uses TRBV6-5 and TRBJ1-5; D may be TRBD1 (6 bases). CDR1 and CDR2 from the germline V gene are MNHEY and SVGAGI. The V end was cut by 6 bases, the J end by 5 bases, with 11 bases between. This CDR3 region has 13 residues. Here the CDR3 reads CASSRYRDQPQHF. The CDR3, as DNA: TGTGCCAGCAGCAGATACAGGGATCAGCCCCAGCATTTT.

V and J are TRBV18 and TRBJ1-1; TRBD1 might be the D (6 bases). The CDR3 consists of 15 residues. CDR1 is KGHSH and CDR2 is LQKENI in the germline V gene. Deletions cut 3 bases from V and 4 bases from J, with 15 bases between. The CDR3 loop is CASSPEQGSRTEAFF. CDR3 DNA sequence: TGTGCCAGCTCACCTGAACAGGGTTCACGCACTGAAGCTTTCTTT.

The DNA for the CDR3 is TGCGCCAGCAGCGCCGGGACAGGGAAGGAAAAACTGTTTTTT. The encoded protein is CASSAGTGKEKLFF. V is TRBV5-1 and J is TRBJ1-4, with TRBD1 matching over 9 bases. V lost 4 bases, J lost 8 bases, and 6 bases stayed unmatched. Germline values: CDR1 SGHRS, CDR2 YFSETQ. The CDR3 length is 14 residues.

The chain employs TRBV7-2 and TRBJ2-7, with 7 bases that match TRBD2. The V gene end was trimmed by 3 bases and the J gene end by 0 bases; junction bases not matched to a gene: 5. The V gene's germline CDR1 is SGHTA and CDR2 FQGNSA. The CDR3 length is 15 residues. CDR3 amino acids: CASSFLAADSYEQYF. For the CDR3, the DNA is TGTGCCAGCAGCTTCCTAGCGGCAGACTCCTACGAGCAGTACTTC.

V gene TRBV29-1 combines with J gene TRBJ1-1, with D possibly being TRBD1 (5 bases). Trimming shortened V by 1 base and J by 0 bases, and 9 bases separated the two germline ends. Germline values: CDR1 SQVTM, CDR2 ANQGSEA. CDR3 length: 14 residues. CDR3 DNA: TGCAGCGTTGAAGGGCCAGGGCTGAACACTGAAGCTTTCTTT. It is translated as CSVEGPGLNTEAFF.

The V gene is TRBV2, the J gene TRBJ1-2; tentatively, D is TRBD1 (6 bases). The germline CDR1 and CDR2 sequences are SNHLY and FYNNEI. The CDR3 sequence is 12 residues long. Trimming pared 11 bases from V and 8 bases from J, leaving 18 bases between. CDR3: CAGSTGTGGYTF. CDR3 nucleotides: TGTGCCGGGTCGACAGGCACGGGAGGCTACACCTTC.

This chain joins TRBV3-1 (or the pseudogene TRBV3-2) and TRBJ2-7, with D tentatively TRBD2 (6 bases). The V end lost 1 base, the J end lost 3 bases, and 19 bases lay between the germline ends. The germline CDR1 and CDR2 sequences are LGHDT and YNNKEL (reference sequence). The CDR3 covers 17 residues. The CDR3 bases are TGTGCCAGCAGCCAAGTCGGGAGAGGGTGGGGGGACTACGAGCAGTACTTC. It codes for CASSQVGRGWGDYEQYF.

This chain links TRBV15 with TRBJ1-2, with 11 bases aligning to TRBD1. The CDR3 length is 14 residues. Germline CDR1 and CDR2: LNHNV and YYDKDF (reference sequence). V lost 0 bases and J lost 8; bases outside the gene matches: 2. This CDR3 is CATSREGQGVGYTF. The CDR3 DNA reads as TGTGCCACCAGCAGAGAGGGACAGGGGGTCGGCTACACCTTC.

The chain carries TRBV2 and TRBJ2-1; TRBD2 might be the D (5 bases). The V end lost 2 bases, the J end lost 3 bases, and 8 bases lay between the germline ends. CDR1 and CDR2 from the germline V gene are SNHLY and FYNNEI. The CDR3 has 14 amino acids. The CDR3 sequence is CASSEMRDYNEQFF. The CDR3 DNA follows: TGTGCCAGCAGTGAAATGAGGGACTACAATGAGCAGTTCTTC. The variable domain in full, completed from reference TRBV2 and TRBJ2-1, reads EPEVTQTPSHQVTQMGQEVILRCVPISNHLYFYWYRQILGQKVEFLVSFYNNEISEKSEIFDDQFSVERPDGSNFTLKIRSTKLEDSAMYFCASSEMRDYNEQFFGPGTRLTVL.

The chain's CDR3 is CASSLTGRRVATNEKLFF. CDR3 nucleotide sequence: TGTGCCAGCAGCCTGACAGGGCGCCGCGTGGCAACTAATGAAAAACTGTTTTTT. This chain connects TRBV11-2 to TRBJ1-4, with 7 positions matching TRBD1. Losses at the gene ends were 5 bases for V and 0 bases for J; bases not matched to a gene: 12. This CDR3 spans 18 amino acids. CDR1 and CDR2 (germline): SGHAT, FQNNGV.

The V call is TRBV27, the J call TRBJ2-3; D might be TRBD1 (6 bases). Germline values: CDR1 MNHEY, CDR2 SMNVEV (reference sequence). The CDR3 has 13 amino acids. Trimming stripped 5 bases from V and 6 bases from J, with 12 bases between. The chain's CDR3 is CASSLRTVDTQYF. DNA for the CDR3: TGTGCCAGCAGTCTTAGGACAGTCGATACGCAGTATTTT.

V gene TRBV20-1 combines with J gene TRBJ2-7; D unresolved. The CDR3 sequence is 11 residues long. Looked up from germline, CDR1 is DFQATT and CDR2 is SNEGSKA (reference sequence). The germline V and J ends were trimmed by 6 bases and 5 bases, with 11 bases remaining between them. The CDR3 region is CSALSSHEQYF. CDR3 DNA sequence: TGCAGTGCCCTTAGCAGCCACGAGCAGTACTTC.

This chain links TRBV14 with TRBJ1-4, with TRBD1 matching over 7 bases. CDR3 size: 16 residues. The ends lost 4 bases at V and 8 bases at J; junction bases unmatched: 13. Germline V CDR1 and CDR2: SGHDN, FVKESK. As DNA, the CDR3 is TGTGCCAGCAGCCCGGGACAGTTATTGGTCAACGAAAAACTGTTTTTT. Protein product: CASSPGQLLVNEKLFF.

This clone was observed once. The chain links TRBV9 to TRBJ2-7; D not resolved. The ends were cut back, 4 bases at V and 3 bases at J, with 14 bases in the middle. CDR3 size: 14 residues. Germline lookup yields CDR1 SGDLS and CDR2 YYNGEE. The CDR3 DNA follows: TGTGCCAGCAGCCCATTCAGACTTGACTACGAGCAGTACTTC. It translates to CASSPFRLDYEQYF.

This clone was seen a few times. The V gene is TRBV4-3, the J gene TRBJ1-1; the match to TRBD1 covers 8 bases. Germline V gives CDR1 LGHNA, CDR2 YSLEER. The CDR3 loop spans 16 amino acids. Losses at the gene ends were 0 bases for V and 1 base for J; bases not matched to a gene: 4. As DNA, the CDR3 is TGCGCCAGCAGCCAAGATAGGACAGGGAAGAACACTGAAGCTTTCTTT. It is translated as CASSQDRTGKNTEAFF.

CDR3 coding DNA: TGTGCCAGCAGCCAAGATCTCACAGATACGCAGTATTTT. Its translation is CASSQDLTDTQYF. The chain couples TRBV3-1 (or the pseudogene TRBV3-2) to TRBJ2-3; D remains ambiguous. The CDR3 has 13 residues. The germline gives CDR1 LGHDT, CDR2 YNNKEL (reference sequence). Trimming pared 0 bases from V and 2 bases from J, leaving 3 bases between.